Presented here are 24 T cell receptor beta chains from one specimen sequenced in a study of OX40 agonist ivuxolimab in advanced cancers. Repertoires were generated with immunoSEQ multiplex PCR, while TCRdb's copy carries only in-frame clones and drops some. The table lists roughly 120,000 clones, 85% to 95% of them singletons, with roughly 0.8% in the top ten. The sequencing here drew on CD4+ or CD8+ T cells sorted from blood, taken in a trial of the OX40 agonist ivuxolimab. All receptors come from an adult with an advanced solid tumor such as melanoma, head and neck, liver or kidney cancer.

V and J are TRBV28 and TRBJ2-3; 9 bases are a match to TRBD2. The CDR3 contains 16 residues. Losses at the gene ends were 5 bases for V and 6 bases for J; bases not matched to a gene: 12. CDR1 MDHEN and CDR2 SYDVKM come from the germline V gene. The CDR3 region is CASSPWESGRRDTQYF. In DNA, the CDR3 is TGTGCCAGCAGTCCCTGGGAGAGCGGGAGGCGTGATACGCAGTATTTT. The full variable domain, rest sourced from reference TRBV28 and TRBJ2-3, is DVKVTQSSRYLVKRTGEKVFLECVQDMDHENMFWYRQDPGLGLRLIYFSYDVKMKEKGDIPEGYSVSREKKERFSLILESASTNQTSMYLCASSPWESGRRDTQYFGPGTRLTVL.

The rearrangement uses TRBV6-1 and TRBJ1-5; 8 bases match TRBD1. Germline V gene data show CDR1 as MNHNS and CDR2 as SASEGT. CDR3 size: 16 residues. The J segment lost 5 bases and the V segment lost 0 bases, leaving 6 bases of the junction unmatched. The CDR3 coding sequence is TGTGCCAGCAGTGAAGCCCTCAGGGGGCCGGATCAGCCCCAGCATTTT. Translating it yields CASSEALRGPDQPQHF.

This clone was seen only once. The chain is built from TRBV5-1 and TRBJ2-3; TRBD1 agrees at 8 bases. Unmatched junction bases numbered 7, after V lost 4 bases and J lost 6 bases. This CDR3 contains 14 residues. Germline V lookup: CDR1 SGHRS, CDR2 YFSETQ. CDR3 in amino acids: CASSRGQVEDTQYF. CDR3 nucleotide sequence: TGCGCCAGCAGCAGGGGACAGGTAGAGGATACGCAGTATTTT.

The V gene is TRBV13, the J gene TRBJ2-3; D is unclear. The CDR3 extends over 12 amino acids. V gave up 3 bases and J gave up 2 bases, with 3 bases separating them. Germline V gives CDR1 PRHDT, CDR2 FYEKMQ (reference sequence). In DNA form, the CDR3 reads TGTGCCAGCAGCTTCAACACAGATACGCAGTATTTT. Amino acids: CASSFNTDTQYF.

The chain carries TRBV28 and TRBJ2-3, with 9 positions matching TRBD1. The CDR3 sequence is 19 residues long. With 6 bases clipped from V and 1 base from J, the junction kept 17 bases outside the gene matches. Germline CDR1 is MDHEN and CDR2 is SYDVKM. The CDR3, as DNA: TGTGCCAGCAGCGGGACAGGGAGGCGCTACCTGGGGGGCACAGATACGCAGTATTTT. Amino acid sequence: CASSGTGRRYLGGTDTQYF.

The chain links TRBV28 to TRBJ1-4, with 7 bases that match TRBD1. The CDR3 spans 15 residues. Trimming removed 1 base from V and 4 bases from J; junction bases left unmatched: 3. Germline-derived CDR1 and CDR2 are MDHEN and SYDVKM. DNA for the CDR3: TGTGCCAGCAGTTTATCCGCAGGGGGTAATGAAAAACTGTTTTTT. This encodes CASSLSAGGNEKLFF.

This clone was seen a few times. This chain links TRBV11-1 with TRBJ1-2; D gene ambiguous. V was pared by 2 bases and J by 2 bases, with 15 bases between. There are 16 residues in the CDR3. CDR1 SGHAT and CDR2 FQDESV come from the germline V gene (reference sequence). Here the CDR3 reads CASSLSRTSLNYGYTF. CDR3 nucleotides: TGTGCCAGCAGCTTAAGCCGGACCTCGCTCAACTATGGCTACACCTTC.

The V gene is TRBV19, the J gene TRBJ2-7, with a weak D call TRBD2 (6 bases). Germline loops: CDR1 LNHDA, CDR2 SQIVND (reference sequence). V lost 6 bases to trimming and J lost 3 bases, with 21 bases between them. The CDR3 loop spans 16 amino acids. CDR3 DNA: TGTGCCAGTAGCCCCGGGGGAGGCCGGAGCATCTACGAGCAGTACTTC. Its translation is CASSPGGGRSIYEQYF.

CDR3 DNA: TGCGCCAGCAGTGGGAGCGGGAGTGGAGATACGCAGTATTTT. Its translation: CASSGSGSGDTQYF. V usage is TRBV10-2 and J usage is TRBJ2-3; 8 nucleotides match TRBD2. CDR1 and CDR2 from the germline V gene are WSHSY and SAAADI. The CDR3 runs to 14 residues. The junction had 5 bases not matched to a gene; V was cut back by 4 bases and J by 5 bases.

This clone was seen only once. CDR3 in amino acids: CASSLVLAGGDTQYF. CDR3 nucleotides: TGCGCCAGCAGCTTGGTACTAGCGGGGGGAGATACGCAGTATTTT. The V and J genes are TRBV5-1 and TRBJ2-3; 12 bases fit TRBD2. Germline V gives CDR1 SGHRS, CDR2 YFSETQ. After removal of 0 bases from V and 5 bases from J, the junction contained 1 base not matched to a gene. The CDR3 has 15 residues.

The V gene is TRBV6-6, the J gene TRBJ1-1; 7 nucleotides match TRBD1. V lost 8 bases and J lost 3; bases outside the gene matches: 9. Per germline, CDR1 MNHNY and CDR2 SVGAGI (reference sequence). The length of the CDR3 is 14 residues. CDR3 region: CASGPGQQDTEAFF. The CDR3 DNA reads TGTGCCAGCGGCCCGGGACAGCAAGACACTGAAGCTTTCTTT.

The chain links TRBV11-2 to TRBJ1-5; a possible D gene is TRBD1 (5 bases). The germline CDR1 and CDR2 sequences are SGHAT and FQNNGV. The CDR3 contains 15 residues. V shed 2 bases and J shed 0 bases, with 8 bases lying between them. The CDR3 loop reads CASSLWGDSNQPQHF. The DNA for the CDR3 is TGTGCCAGCAGCTTATGGGGCGATAGCAATCAGCCCCAGCATTTT.

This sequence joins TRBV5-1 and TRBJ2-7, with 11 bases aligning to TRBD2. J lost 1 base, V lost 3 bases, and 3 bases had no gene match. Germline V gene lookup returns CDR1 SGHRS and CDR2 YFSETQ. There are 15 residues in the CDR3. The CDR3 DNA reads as TGCGCCAGCAGCTCCCTAGCGGGAGGTTCCTACGAGCAGTACTTC. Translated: CASSSLAGGSYEQYF.

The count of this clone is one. CDR3: CASSVDTGFYNEQFF. CDR3 bases: TGTGCCAGCAGCGTTGATACAGGGTTCTACAATGAGCAGTTCTTC. The chain employs TRBV9 and TRBJ2-1; a weak D match, TRBD1 (6 bases). This CDR3 spans 15 amino acids. Trimming cost V 2 bases and J 3 bases, with 12 bases left between them. CDR1 is SGDLS, CDR2 YYNGEE, per germline.

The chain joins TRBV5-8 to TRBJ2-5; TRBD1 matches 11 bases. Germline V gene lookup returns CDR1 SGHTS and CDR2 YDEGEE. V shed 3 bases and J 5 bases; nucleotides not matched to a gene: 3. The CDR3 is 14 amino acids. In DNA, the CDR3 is TGTGCCAGCAGCTCGGGACAGGGGGGCGAGACCCAGTACTTC. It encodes CASSSGQGGETQYF.

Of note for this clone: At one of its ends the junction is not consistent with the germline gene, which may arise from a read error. CDR3 in DNA: TGTGCCAGCAGTTTATTGGCTAGCGGTGCCTACGGGCAGTACTTC. Translation gives CASSLLASGAYGQYF. The genes are TRBV27 and TRBJ2-7; 7 nucleotides agree with TRBD2. The CDR3 consists of 15 residues. CDR1 and CDR2 from the germline V gene are MNHEY and SMNVEV (reference sequence).

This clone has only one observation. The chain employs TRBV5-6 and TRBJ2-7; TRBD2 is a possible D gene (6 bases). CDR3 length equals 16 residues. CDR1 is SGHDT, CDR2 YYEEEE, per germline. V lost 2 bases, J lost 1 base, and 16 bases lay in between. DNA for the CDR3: TGTGCCAGCAGCTTCGGTGGTTGGAGGGGATCCTACGAGCAGTACTTC. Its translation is CASSFGGWRGSYEQYF. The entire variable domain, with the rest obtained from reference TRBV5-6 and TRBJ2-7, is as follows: DAGVTQSPTHLIKTRGQQVTLRCSPKSGHDTVSWYQQALGQGPQFIFQYYEEEERQRGNFPDRFSGHQFPNYSSELNVNALLLGDSALYLCASSFGGWRGSYEQYFGPGTRLTVT.

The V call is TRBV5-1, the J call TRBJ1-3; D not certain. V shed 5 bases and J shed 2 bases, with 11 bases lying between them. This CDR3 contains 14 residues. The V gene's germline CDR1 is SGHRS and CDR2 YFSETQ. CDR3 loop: CASSSNWTGNTIYF. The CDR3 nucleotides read TGCGCCAGCAGTTCCAACTGGACTGGAAACACCATATATTTT.

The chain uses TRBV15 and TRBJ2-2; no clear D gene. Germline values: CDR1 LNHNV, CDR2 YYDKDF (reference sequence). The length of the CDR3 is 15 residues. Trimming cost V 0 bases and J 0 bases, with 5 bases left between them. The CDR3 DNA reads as TGTGCCACCAGCAGAGAGCGCGCGAACACCGGGGAGCTGTTTTTT. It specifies CATSRERANTGELFF. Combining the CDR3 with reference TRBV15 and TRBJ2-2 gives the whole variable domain DAMVIQNPRYQVTQFGKPVTLSCSQTLNHNVMYWYQQKSSQAPKLLFHYYDKDFNNEADTPDNFQSRRPNTSFCFLDIRSPGLGDTAMYLCATSRERANTGELFFGEGSRLTVL.

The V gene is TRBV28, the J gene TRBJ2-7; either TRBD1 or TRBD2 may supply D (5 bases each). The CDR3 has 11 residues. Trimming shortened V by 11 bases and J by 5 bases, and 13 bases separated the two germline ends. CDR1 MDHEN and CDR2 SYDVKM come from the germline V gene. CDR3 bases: TGTGCCTCGGGGACGGTGGACGAGCAGTACTTC. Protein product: CASGTVDEQYF.

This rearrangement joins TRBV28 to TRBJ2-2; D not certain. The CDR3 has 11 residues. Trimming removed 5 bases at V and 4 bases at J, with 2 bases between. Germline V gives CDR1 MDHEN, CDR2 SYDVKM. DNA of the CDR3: TGTGCCAGCAGTAGCACCGGGGAGCTGTTTTTT. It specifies CASSSTGELFF.

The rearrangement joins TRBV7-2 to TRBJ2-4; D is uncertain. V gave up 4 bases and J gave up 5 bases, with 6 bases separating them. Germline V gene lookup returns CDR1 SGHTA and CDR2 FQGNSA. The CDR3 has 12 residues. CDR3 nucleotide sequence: TGTGCCAGCAGCTCATATCAAAACATTCAGTACTTC. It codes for CASSSYQNIQYF.

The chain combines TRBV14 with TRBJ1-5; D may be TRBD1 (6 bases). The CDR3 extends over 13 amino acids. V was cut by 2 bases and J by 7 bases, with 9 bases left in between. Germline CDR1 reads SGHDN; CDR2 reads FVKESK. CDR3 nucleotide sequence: TGTGCCAGCAGCCAACTACAGGGCCAGCCCCAGCATTTT. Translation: CASSQLQGQPQHF.

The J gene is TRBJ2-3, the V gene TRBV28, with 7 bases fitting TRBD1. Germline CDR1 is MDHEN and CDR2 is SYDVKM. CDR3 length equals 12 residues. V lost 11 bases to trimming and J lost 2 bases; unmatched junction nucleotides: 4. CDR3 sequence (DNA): TGTGCCTCCGGGACAGCCACAGATACGCAGTATTTT. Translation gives CASGTATDTQYF.